What follows describes a single T cell receptor (beta chain). Assay: immunoSEQ multiplex PCR; the TCRdb copy retains only in-frame clones and omits some. Among a few hundred thousand clones listed, 70% to 80% were seen once. This sample stems from a study of blood T cell repertoires in COVID-19. Background on the study: The origin of the acute and convalescent COVID-19 samples was the United States, Italy and Spain. From T cells, B-cell-depleted T cells, or PBMCs came the material, which was cDNA or gDNA.

Germline CDR1 ENHRY, CDR2 SYGVKD. This CDR3 has 14 amino acids. Trimming removed 3 bases at V and 6 bases at J, with 11 bases between. This clonotype originated in an elderly woman with acute or convalescent COVID-19. This sequence joins TRBV10-3 and TRBJ1-4; D possibly corresponds to TRBD1 (5 bases). The sequenced sample consisted of peripheral blood. In DNA form, the CDR3 reads TGTGCCATCAGTGATGCGCAGGGTTATGAAAAACTGTTTTTT. Translation gives CAISDAQGYEKLFF.